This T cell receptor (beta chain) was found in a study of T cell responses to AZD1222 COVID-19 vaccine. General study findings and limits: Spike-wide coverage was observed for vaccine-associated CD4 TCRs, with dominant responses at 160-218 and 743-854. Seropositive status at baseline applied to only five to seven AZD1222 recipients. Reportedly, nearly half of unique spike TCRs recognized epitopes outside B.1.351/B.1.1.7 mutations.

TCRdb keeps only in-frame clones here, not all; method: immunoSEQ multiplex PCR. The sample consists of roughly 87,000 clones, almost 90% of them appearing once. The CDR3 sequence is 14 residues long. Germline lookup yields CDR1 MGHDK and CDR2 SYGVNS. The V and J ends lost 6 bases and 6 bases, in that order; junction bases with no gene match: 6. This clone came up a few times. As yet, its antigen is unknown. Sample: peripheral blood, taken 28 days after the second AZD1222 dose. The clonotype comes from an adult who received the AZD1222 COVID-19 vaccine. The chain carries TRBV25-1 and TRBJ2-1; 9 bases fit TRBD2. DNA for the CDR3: TGTGCCAGCAGAGGGACTAGCAGATTCAATGAGCAGTTCTTC. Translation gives CASRGTSRFNEQFF.